This TCR beta chain was captured by sequencing in a study of blood T cell repertoires in COVID-19. Study in general: Sample material is recorded as cDNA or gDNA derived from T cells, B-cell-depleted T cells, or PBMCs.

This clone has just one count. Method: immunoSEQ multiplex PCR; TCRdb's copy keeps in-frame clones and lacks some. The sample has roughly 140,000 clones; about 90% are singletons. Germline V gene lookup returns CDR1 MGHRA and CDR2 YSYEKL. The CDR3 runs 14 residues. Trimming left V 1 base short and J 3 bases short, with 10 bases between. The sample consisted of peripheral blood. The J gene is TRBJ2-7, the V gene TRBV4-1; a weak D match, TRBD2 (6 bases). The receptor was isolated from a woman between 50 and 59 years old with acute or convalescent COVID-19. This CDR3 reads CASSQVPSDYEQYF. The CDR3 bases are TGCGCCAGCAGCCAAGTCCCTAGCGACTACGAGCAGTACTTC.